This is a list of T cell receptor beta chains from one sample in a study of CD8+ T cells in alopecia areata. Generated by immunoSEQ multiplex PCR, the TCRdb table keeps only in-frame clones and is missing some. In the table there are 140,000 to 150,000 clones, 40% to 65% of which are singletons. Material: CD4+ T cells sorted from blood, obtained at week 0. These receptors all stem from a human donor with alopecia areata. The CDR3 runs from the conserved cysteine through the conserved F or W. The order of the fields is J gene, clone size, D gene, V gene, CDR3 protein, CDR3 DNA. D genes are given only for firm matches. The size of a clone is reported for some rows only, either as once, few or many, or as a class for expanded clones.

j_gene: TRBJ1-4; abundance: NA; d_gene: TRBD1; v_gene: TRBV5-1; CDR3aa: CASSLGGQSREKLFF; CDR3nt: TGCGCCAGCAGCTTGGGGGGACAGTCGAGAGAAAAACTGTTTTTT
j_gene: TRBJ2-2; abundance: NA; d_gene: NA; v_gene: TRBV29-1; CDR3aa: CSVRDPAKKNTGELFF; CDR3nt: TGCAGCGTACGGGACCCCGCCAAAAAGAACACCGGGGAGCTGTTTTTT
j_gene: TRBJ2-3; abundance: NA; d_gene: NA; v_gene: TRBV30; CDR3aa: CAWSLVELTDTQYF; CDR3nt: TGTGCCTGGAGCCTGGTCGAGCTCACAGATACGCAGTATTTT
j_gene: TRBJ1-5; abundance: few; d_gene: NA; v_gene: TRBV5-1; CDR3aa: CASSWDGLNQPQHF; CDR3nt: TGCGCCAGCAGCTGGGACGGGCTCAATCAGCCCCAGCATTTT
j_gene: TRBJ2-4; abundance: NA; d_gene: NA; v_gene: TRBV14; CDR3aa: CASSRLDRATLYF; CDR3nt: TGTGCCAGCAGCCGACTAGACAGGGCCACGTTGTACTTC
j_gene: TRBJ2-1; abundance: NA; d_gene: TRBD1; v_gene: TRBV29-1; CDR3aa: CSVESGTGYNEQFF; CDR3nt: TGCAGCGTTGAGTCAGGGACAGGGTACAATGAGCAGTTCTTC
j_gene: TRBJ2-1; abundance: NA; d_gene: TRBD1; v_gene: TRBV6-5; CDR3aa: CASSYHTGGPVNEQFF; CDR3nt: TGTGCCAGCAGTTACCATACAGGGGGCCCTGTTAATGAGCAGTTCTTC
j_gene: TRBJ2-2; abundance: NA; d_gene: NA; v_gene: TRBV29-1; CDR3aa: CSVGIPTGELFF; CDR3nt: TGCAGCGTGGGAATTCCTACCGGGGAGCTGTTTTTT
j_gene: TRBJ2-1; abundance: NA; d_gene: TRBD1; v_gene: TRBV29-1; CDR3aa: CSQGVSYNEQFF; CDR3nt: TGCAGTCAGGGGGTCTCCTACAATGAGCAGTTCTTC
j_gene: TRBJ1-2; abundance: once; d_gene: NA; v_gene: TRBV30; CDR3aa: CAWSAGPGDGYTF; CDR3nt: TGTGCCTGGAGTGCTGGGCCGGGGGATGGCTACACCTTC
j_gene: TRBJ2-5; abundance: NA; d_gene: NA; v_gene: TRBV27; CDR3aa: CASSSGGGIGEETQYF; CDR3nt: TGTGCCAGCAGTTCCGGGGGCGGGATTGGTGAAGAGACCCAGTACTTC
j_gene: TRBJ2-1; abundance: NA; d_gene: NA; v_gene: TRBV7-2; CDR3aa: CASSLVSRVDEQFF; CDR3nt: TGTGCCAGCAGCTTAGTATCCAGGGTCGATGAGCAGTTCTTC
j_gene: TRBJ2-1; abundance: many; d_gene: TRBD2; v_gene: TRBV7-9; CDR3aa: CASSFLSGRGEQFF; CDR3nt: TGTGCCAGCAGCTTCCTTAGCGGGAGGGGGGAGCAGTTCTTC
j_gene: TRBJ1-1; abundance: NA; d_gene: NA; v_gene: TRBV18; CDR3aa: CASLPVAGTEAFF; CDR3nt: TGTGCCAGCCTACCCGTTGCGGGCACTGAAGCTTTCTTT
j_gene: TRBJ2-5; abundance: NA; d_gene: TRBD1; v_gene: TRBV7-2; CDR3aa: CASSSRTGPETQYF; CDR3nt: TGTGCCAGCAGCTCCAGGACAGGGCCAGAGACCCAGTACTTC
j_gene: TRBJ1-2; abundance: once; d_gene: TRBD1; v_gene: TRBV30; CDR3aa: CAWRPGQGLGYTF; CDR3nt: TGTGCCTGGAGGCCGGGACAGGGGTTAGGCTACACCTTC
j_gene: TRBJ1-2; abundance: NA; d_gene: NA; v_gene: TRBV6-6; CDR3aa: CASSEETNYGYTF; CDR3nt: TGTGCCAGCAGTGAGGAGACTAACTATGGCTACACCTTC
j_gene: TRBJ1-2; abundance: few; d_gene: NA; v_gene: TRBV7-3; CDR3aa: CASSPDSGGSRYGYTF; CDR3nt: TGTGCCAGCAGCCCCGACAGCGGGGGAAGTCGCTATGGCTACACCTTC
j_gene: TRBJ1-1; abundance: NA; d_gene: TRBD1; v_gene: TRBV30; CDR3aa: CAWGTGLGTEAFF; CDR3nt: TGTGCCTGGGGGACAGGGTTGGGAACTGAAGCTTTCTTT
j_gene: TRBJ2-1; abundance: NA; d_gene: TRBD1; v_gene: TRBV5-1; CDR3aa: CASSLGQGKEQFF; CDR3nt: TGCGCCAGCAGCCTGGGACAGGGAAAAGAGCAGTTCTTC
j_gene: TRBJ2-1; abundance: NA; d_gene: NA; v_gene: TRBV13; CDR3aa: CASSGLGLYNEQFF; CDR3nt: TGTGCCAGCAGCGGTTTGGGGCTTTACAATGAGCAGTTCTTC
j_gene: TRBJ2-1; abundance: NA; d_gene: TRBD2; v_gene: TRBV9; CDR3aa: CASSPRLAGASYNEQFF; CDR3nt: TGTGCCAGCAGCCCTCGACTAGCGGGAGCATCATACAATGAGCAGTTCTTC
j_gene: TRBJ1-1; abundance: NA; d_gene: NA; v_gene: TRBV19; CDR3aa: CASTLRGRAFF; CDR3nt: TGTGCCAGTACCCTCAGGGGTAGAGCTTTCTTT
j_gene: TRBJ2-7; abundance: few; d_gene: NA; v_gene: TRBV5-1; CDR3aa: CASSSSGSYEQYF; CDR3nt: TGCGCCAGCAGCTCCAGCGGGTCCTACGAGCAGTACTTC
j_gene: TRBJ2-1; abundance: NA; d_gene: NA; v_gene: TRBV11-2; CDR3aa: CASSLEPSYNEQFF; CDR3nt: TGTGCCAGCAGCTTAGAACCTTCCTACAATGAGCAGTTCTTC
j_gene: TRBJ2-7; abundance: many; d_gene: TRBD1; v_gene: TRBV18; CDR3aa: CASGGQGGTYEQYF; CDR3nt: TGTGCCAGCGGGGGACAGGGAGGCACCTACGAGCAGTACTTC
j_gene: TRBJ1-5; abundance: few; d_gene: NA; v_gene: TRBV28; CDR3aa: CASSFRSGTNQPQHF; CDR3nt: TGTGCCAGCAGTTTTCGGTCCGGGACCAATCAGCCCCAGCATTTT
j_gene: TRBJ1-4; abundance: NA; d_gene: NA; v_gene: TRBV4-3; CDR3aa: CASSFEGPNEKLFF; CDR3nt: TGCGCCAGCAGTTTTGAAGGGCCTAATGAAAAACTGTTTTTT
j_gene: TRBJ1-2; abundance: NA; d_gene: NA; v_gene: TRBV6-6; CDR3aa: CASSPGPRGGGYTF; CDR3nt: TGTGCCAGCAGTCCGGGACCCAGGGGAGGTGGCTACACCTTC
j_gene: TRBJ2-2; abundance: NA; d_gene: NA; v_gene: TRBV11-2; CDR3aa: CASSLSRNTGELFF; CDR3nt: TGTGCCAGCAGCTTATCCAGAAACACCGGGGAGCTGTTTTTT
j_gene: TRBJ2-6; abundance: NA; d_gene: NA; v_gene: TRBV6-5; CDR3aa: CASSYSRNPGANVLTF; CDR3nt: TGTGCCAGCAGTTACTCCAGGAACCCTGGGGCCAACGTCCTGACTTTC
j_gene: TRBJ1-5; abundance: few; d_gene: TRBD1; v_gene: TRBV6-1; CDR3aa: CASSELGGAGQPQHF; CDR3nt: TGTGCCAGCAGTGAATTAGGGGGCGCCGGTCAGCCCCAGCATTTT
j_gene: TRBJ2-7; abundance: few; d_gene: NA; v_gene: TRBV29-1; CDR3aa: CSVESSAYEQYF; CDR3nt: TGCAGCGTTGAATCTAGCGCCTACGAGCAGTACTTC
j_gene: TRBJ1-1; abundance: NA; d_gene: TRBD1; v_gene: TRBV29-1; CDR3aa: CSVVTGAGKTEAFF; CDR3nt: TGCAGCGTAGTTACAGGGGCCGGAAAGACTGAAGCTTTCTTT
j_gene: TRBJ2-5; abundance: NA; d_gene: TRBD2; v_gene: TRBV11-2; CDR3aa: CASSLGPLAGGETQYF; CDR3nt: TGTGCCAGCAGCTTAGGACCGTTAGCGGGAGGGGAGACCCAGTACTTC
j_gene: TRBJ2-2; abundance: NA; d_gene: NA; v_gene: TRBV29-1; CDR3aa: CSVEEGQTGNTGELFF; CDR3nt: TGCAGCGTTGAAGAAGGGCAGACAGGGAACACCGGGGAGCTGTTTTTT
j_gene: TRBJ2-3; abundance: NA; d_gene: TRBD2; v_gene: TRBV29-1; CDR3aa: CSVSGLAATDTQYF; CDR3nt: TGCAGCGTCAGTGGGCTAGCGGCCACAGATACGCAGTATTTT
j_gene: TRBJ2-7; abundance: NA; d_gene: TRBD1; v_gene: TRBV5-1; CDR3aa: CASSSRAGGTYEQYF; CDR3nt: TGCGCCAGCAGCTCTCGGGCAGGGGGCACCTACGAGCAGTACTTC
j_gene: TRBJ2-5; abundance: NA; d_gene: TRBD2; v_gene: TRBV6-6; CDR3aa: CASSQTGGGQETQYF; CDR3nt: TGTGCCAGCAGTCAGACGGGAGGCGGTCAAGAGACCCAGTACTTC
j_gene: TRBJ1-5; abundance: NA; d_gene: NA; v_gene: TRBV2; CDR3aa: CASSESGDQPQHF; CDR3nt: TGTGCCAGCAGTGAATCCGGGGATCAGCCCCAGCATTTT
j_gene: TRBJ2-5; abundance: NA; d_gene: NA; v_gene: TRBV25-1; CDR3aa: CASSEGGLGETQYF; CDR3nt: TGTGCCAGCAGTGAAGGAGGTCTAGGAGAGACCCAGTACTTC
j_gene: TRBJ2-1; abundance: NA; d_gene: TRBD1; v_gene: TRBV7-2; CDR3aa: CASSLAGQANEQFF; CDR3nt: TGTGCCAGCAGCTTAGCGGGACAGGCCAATGAGCAGTTCTTC
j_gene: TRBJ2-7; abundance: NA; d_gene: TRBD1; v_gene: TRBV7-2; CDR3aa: CASSRFGTGLFYEQYF; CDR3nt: TGTGCCAGCAGCCGTTTCGGGACAGGGCTATTCTACGAGCAGTACTTC
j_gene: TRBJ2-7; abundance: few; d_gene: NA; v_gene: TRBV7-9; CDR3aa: CASSLRTTYEQYF; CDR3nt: TGTGCCAGCAGCCTGAGGACCACCTACGAGCAGTACTTC
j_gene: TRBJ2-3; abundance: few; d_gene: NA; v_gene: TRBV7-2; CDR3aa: CASSQARDTQYF; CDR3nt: TGTGCCAGCAGCCAGGCTAGGGATACGCAGTATTTT
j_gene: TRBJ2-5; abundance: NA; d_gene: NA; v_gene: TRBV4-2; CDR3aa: CASSQAPRAVQETQYF; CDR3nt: TGTGCCAGCAGCCAAGCTCCTCGGGCGGTCCAAGAGACCCAGTACTTC